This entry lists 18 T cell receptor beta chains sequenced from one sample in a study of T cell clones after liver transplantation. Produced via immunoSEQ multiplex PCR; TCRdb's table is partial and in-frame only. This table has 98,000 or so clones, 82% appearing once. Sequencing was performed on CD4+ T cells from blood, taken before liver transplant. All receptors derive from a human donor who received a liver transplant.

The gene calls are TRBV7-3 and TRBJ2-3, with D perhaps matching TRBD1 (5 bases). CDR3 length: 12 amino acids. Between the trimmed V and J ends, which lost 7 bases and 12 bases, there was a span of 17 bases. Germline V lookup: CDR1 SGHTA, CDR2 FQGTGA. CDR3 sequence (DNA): TGTGCCAGCACCGACGCAGGGTTAAAACAGTATTTT. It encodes CASTDAGLKQYF. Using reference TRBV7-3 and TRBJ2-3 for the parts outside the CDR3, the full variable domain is GAGVSQTPSNKVTEKGKYVELRCDPISGHTALYWYRQSLGQGPEFLIYFQGTGAADDSGLPNDRFFAVRPEGSVSTLKIQRTERGDSAVYLCASTDAGLKQYFGPGTRLTVL.

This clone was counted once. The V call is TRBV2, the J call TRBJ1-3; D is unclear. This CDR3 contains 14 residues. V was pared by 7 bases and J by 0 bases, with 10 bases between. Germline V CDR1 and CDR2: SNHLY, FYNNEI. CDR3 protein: CASTRVNSGNTIYF. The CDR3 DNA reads TGTGCCAGCACACGGGTGAACTCTGGAAACACCATATATTTT.

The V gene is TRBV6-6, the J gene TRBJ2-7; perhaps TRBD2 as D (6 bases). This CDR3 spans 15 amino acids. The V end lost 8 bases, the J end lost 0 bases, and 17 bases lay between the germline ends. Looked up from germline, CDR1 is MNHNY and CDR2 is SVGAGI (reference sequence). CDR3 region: CASGGTGTASYEQYF. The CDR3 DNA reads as TGTGCCAGCGGAGGGACCGGGACGGCCTCCTACGAGCAGTACTTC.

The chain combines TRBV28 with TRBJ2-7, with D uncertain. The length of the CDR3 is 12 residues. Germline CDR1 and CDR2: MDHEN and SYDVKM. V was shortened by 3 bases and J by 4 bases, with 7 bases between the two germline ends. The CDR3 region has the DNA TGTGCCAGCAGTTTTGCCTGGTACGAGCAGTACTTC. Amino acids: CASSFAWYEQYF.

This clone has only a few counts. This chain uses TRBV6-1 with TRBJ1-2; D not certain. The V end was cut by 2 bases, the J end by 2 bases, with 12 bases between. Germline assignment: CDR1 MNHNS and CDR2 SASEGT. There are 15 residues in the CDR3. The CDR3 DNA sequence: TGTGCCAGCAGTGAAAGTGGGCAGATAAACTATGGCTACACCTTC. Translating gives CASSESGQINYGYTF.

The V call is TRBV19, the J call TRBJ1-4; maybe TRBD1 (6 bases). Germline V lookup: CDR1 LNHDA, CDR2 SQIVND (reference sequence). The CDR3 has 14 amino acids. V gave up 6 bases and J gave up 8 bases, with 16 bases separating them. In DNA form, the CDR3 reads TGTGCCAGTAGGACAGGACAGATGCCGGAAAAACTGTTTTTT. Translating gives CASRTGQMPEKLFF.

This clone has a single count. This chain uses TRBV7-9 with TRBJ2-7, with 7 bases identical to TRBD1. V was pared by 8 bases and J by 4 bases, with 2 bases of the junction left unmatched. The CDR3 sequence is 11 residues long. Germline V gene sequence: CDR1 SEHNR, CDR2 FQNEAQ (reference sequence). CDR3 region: CASRQGYEQYF. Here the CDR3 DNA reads TGTGCCAGCCGACAGGGTTACGAGCAGTACTTC.

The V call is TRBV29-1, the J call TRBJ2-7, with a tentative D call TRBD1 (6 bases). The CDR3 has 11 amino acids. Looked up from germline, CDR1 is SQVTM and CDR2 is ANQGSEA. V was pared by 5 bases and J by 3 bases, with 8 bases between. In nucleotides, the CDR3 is TGCAGCGTTAGACAGGTCTACGAGCAGTACTTC. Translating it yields CSVRQVYEQYF.

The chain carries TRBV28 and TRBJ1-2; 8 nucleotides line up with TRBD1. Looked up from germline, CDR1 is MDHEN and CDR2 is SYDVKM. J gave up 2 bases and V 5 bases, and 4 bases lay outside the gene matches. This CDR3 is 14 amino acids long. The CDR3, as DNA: TGTGCCAGCAGTCCCCGGACAGGGAACTATGGCTACACCTTC. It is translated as CASSPRTGNYGYTF.

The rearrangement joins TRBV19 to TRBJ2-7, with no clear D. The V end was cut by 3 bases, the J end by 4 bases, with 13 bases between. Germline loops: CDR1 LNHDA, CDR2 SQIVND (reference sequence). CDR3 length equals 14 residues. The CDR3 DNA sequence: TGTGCCAGTAGTATCCTCGGTGGCGGATACGAGCAGTACTTC. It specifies CASSILGGGYEQYF.

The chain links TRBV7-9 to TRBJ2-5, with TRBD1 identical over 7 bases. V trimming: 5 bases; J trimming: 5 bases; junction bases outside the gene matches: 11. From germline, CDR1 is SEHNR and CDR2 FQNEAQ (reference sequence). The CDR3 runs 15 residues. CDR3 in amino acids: CASSPGQEYGETQYF. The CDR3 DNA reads TGTGCCAGCAGCCCCGGACAGGAGTACGGGGAGACCCAGTACTTC.

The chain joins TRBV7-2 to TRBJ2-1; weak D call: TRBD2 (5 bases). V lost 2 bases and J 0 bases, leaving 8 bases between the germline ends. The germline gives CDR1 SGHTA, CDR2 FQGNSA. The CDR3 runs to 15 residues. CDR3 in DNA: TGTGCCAGCAGCTTAAGTACTAGCTCCTACAATGAGCAGTTCTTC. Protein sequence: CASSLSTSSYNEQFF.

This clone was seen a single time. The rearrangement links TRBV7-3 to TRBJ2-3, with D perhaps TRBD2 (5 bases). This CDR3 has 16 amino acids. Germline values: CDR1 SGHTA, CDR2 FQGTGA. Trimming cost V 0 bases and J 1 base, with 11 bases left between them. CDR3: CASSLTGERRTDTQYF. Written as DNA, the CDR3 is TGTGCCAGCAGCTTAACCGGCGAGCGGCGCACAGATACGCAGTATTTT.

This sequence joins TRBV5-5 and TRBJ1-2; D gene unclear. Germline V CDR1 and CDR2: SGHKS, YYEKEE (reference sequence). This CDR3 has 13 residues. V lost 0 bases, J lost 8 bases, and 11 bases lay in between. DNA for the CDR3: TGTGCCAGCAGCTTGGGAGGGCTCGGAGGCTACACCTTC. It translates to CASSLGGLGGYTF.

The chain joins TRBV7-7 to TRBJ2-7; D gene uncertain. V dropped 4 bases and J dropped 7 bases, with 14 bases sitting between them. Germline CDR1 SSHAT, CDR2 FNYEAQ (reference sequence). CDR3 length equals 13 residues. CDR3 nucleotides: TGTGCCAGCAGCTCCCGTGAAGGGTGGGAGCAGTACTTC. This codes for CASSSREGWEQYF.

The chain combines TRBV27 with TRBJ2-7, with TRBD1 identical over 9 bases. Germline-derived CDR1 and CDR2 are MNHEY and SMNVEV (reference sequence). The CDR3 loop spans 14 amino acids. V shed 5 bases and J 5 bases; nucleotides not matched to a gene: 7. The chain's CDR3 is CASSRPGTGNEQYF. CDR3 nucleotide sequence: TGTGCCAGCAGTCGTCCCGGGACAGGGAACGAGCAGTACTTC.

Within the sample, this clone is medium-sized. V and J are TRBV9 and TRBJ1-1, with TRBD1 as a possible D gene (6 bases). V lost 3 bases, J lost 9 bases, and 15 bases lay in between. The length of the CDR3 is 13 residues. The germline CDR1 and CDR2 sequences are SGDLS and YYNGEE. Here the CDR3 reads CASSGRDTSQAFF. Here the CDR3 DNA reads TGTGCCAGCAGCGGCCGGGACACTTCACAAGCTTTCTTT.

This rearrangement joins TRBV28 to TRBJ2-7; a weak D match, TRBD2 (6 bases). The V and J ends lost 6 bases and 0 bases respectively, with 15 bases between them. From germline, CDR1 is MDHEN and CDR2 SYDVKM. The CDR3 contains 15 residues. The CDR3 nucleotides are TGTGCCAGCAGGGGGGGAAGAGAACGCTCCTACGAGCAGTACTTC. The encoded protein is CASRGGRERSYEQYF.